These T cell receptor beta chains were read from a single sample in a study of graft-versus-host responses after intestinal transplantation. No antigen is known for these receptors. Only in-frame clones appear in the TCRdb table, and some are missing; sequencing was by immunoSEQ multiplex PCR. The repertoire holds about 90,000 clones, with roughly 90% as singletons. The sample was unstimulated CD4+ T cells sorted from spleen or lymph node cells, taken before intestinal transplant. These receptors all stem from a human donor who received an intestinal transplant. Both conserved end residues are part of each CDR3. The D gene is left open where the match is weak. Part of the rows lack a size; the others show once, few, many or a class for expanded clones.

j_gene: TRBJ2-5; d_gene: NA; v_gene: TRBV18; abundance: NA; CDR3aa: CASSPRGTQYF; CDR3nt: TGTGCCAGCTCACCTCGGGGGACCCAGTACTTC
j_gene: TRBJ1-1; d_gene: TRBD1; v_gene: TRBV5-1; abundance: NA; CDR3aa: CASSLGQGGVNTEAFF; CDR3nt: TGCGCCAGCAGCTTGGGACAGGGGGGCGTGAACACTGAAGCTTTCTTT
j_gene: TRBJ2-1; d_gene: TRBD1; v_gene: TRBV6-1; abundance: few; CDR3aa: CASSAAGTGLNEQFF; CDR3nt: TGTGCCAGCAGTGCTGCCGGGACAGGGCTCAATGAGCAGTTCTTC
j_gene: TRBJ2-7; d_gene: NA; v_gene: TRBV28; abundance: NA; CDR3aa: CASISLSGTYEQYF; CDR3nt: TGTGCCAGCATCAGCCTCTCAGGGACCTACGAGCAGTACTTC
j_gene: TRBJ2-3; d_gene: NA; v_gene: TRBV20-1; abundance: NA; CDR3aa: CSALHGGTQYF; CDR3nt: TGCAGTGCCTTACACGGCGGGACGCAGTATTTT
j_gene: TRBJ2-3; d_gene: NA; v_gene: TRBV2; abundance: NA; CDR3aa: CASSVRRGGTDTQYF; CDR3nt: TGTGCCAGCAGTGTTAGGAGGGGAGGTACAGATACGCAGTATTTT
j_gene: TRBJ1-2; d_gene: NA; v_gene: TRBV28; abundance: NA; CDR3aa: CASSQPSPLGYGYTF; CDR3nt: TGTGCCAGCAGTCAACCGTCCCCTCTGGGCTATGGCTACACCTTC
j_gene: TRBJ2-1; d_gene: TRBD2; v_gene: TRBV9; abundance: NA; CDR3aa: CASSVTSGSYNEQFF; CDR3nt: TGTGCCAGCAGCGTCACTAGCGGTAGCTACAATGAGCAGTTCTTC
j_gene: TRBJ2-3; d_gene: NA; v_gene: TRBV5-6; abundance: NA; CDR3aa: CASSGPGSTDTQYF; CDR3nt: TGTGCCAGCAGCGGACCCGGGAGCACAGATACGCAGTATTTT
j_gene: TRBJ1-1; d_gene: NA; v_gene: TRBV4-1; abundance: NA; CDR3aa: CASSPRSNTEAFF; CDR3nt: TGCGCCAGCAGTCCAAGGTCGAACACTGAAGCTTTCTTT
j_gene: TRBJ1-1; d_gene: NA; v_gene: TRBV18; abundance: NA; CDR3aa: CASSPLGGTEAFF; CDR3nt: TGTGCCAGCTCACCACTGGGGGGCACTGAAGCTTTCTTT
j_gene: TRBJ1-4; d_gene: NA; v_gene: TRBV5-1; abundance: NA; CDR3aa: CASSPHPDRPNEKLFF; CDR3nt: TGCGCCAGCAGCCCGCACCCGGACAGACCTAATGAAAAACTGTTTTTT
j_gene: TRBJ2-2; d_gene: TRBD2; v_gene: TRBV5-1; abundance: NA; CDR3aa: CASSPGGLAGGYTGELFF; CDR3nt: TGCGCCAGCAGCCCGGGAGGACTAGCGGGAGGGTACACCGGGGAGCTGTTTTTT
j_gene: TRBJ2-7; d_gene: NA; v_gene: TRBV18; abundance: NA; CDR3aa: CASSPGAQGGPYEQYF; CDR3nt: TGTGCCAGCTCCCCAGGGGCGCAGGGAGGGCCCTACGAGCAGTACTTC
j_gene: TRBJ2-7; d_gene: TRBD1; v_gene: TRBV15; abundance: NA; CDR3aa: CATSSRDRGIRQYF; CDR3nt: TGTGCCACCAGCAGCCGGGACAGGGGGATTCGGCAGTACTTC
j_gene: TRBJ1-1; d_gene: NA; v_gene: TRBV2; abundance: NA; CDR3aa: CASSEALGSLNTEAFF; CDR3nt: TGTGCCAGCAGTGAAGCGCTTGGCAGTCTGAACACTGAAGCTTTCTTT
j_gene: TRBJ1-6; d_gene: NA; v_gene: TRBV30; abundance: NA; CDR3aa: CAWTGRVGDSPLHF; CDR3nt: TGTGCCTGGACTGGGCGGGTGGGCGATTCACCCCTCCACTTT
j_gene: TRBJ2-7; d_gene: NA; v_gene: TRBV20-1; abundance: NA; CDR3aa: CSASTAYEQYF; CDR3nt: TGCAGTGCCTCGACAGCTTACGAGCAGTACTTC
j_gene: TRBJ1-3; d_gene: TRBD1; v_gene: TRBV6-5; abundance: NA; CDR3aa: CASSYSPRGPGNTIYF; CDR3nt: TGTGCCAGCAGTTACTCGCCAAGGGGGCCCGGAAACACCATATATTTT
j_gene: TRBJ1-2; d_gene: NA; v_gene: TRBV19; abundance: NA; CDR3aa: CASTGRGRGYGYTF; CDR3nt: TGTGCCAGTACCGGTCGGGGCAGGGGCTATGGCTACACCTTC
j_gene: TRBJ2-7; d_gene: NA; v_gene: TRBV29-1; abundance: NA; CDR3aa: CSALGSSYEQYF; CDR3nt: TGCAGCGCTTTAGGGAGCTCCTACGAGCAGTACTTC
j_gene: TRBJ2-1; d_gene: TRBD2; v_gene: TRBV6-5; abundance: NA; CDR3aa: CASSPLTSGSNEQFF; CDR3nt: TGTGCCAGCAGTCCTCTTACTAGCGGGAGTAATGAGCAGTTCTTC
j_gene: TRBJ1-1; d_gene: NA; v_gene: TRBV7-3; abundance: few; CDR3aa: CASSLKLGTEAFF; CDR3nt: TGTGCCAGCAGCTTAAAGCTGGGCACTGAAGCTTTCTTT
j_gene: TRBJ1-1; d_gene: TRBD1; v_gene: TRBV11-2; abundance: NA; CDR3aa: CASSFGQDTEAFF; CDR3nt: TGTGCCAGCAGCTTCGGACAGGACACTGAAGCTTTCTTT
j_gene: TRBJ2-1; d_gene: TRBD2; v_gene: TRBV27; abundance: NA; CDR3aa: CASSTQLAGLYNEQFF; CDR3nt: TGTGCCAGCAGTACGCAACTAGCGGGCTTATACAATGAGCAGTTCTTC
j_gene: TRBJ2-3; d_gene: TRBD2; v_gene: TRBV6-1; abundance: NA; CDR3aa: CASSQLAGHTDTQYF; CDR3nt: TGTGCCAGCAGTCAGCTAGCGGGCCACACAGATACGCAGTATTTT
j_gene: TRBJ1-2; d_gene: NA; v_gene: TRBV28; abundance: NA; CDR3aa: CASSSGGTNYGYTF; CDR3nt: TGTGCCAGCAGCTCGGGGGGAACGAACTACGGCTACACCTTC
j_gene: TRBJ2-7; d_gene: NA; v_gene: TRBV11-3; abundance: NA; CDR3aa: CASSPGSGRGSEQYF; CDR3nt: TGTGCCAGCAGTCCGGGGTCGGGCAGGGGCAGCGAGCAGTACTTC
j_gene: TRBJ2-7; d_gene: NA; v_gene: TRBV7-8; abundance: NA; CDR3aa: CASSQRSVPYEQYF; CDR3nt: TGTGCCAGCAGCCAAAGGAGCGTTCCCTACGAGCAGTACTTC
j_gene: TRBJ2-3; d_gene: NA; v_gene: TRBV11-2; abundance: few; CDR3aa: CASSPGHLTTDTQYF; CDR3nt: TGTGCCAGCAGCCCGGGACACCTAACCACAGATACGCAGTATTTT
j_gene: TRBJ2-1; d_gene: NA; v_gene: TRBV4-1; abundance: NA; CDR3aa: CASSQKATESSYNEQFF; CDR3nt: TGCGCCAGCAGCCAAAAAGCGACCGAAAGCTCCTACAATGAGCAGTTCTTC
j_gene: TRBJ2-1; d_gene: TRBD2; v_gene: TRBV5-1; abundance: NA; CDR3aa: CASSAPGLAGSSYNEQFF; CDR3nt: TGCGCCAGCAGCGCCCCGGGACTAGCCGGAAGCTCCTACAATGAGCAGTTCTTC
j_gene: TRBJ1-2; d_gene: TRBD1; v_gene: TRBV18; abundance: NA; CDR3aa: CASSPGDSNYGYTF; CDR3nt: TGTGCCAGCTCACCAGGGGACAGCAACTATGGCTACACCTTC
j_gene: TRBJ2-1; d_gene: NA; v_gene: TRBV11-3; abundance: NA; CDR3aa: CASSAGSSYNEQFF; CDR3nt: TGTGCCAGCAGCGCCGGGAGCTCCTACAATGAGCAGTTCTTC
j_gene: TRBJ2-5; d_gene: TRBD1; v_gene: TRBV11-1; abundance: NA; CDR3aa: CASSSKGGRETQYF; CDR3nt: TGTGCCAGCAGCTCCAAAGGGGGCCGGGAGACCCAGTACTTC
j_gene: TRBJ2-5; d_gene: TRBD2; v_gene: TRBV9; abundance: NA; CDR3aa: CASSVLPGLAGGGSGETQYF; CDR3nt: TGTGCCAGCAGCGTCCTACCGGGACTAGCGGGAGGGGGTTCAGGAGAGACCCAGTACTTC
j_gene: TRBJ2-4; d_gene: NA; v_gene: TRBV28; abundance: NA; CDR3aa: CASSQSPSGAKNIQYF; CDR3nt: TGTGCCAGCAGCCAATCACCGAGCGGGGCCAAAAACATTCAGTACTTC
j_gene: TRBJ2-1; d_gene: TRBD2; v_gene: TRBV4-1; abundance: NA; CDR3aa: CASSQSPGLAGLSYNEQFF; CDR3nt: TGCGCCAGCAGCCAAAGCCCGGGACTAGCGGGACTATCCTACAATGAGCAGTTCTTC
j_gene: TRBJ2-7; d_gene: NA; v_gene: TRBV6-6; abundance: NA; CDR3aa: CASSYSGINYEQYF; CDR3nt: TGTGCCAGCAGTTATAGCGGAATAAACTACGAGCAGTACTTC
j_gene: TRBJ2-5; d_gene: TRBD1; v_gene: TRBV4-1; abundance: few; CDR3aa: CASSQRPPTGAVQETQYF; CDR3nt: TGCGCCAGCAGCCAAAGGCCCCCGACAGGGGCTGTCCAAGAGACCCAGTACTTC
j_gene: TRBJ2-2; d_gene: NA; v_gene: TRBV5-6; abundance: NA; CDR3aa: CASSYNTGELFF; CDR3nt: TGTGCCAGCAGCTATAACACCGGGGAGCTGTTTTTT
j_gene: TRBJ1-4; d_gene: NA; v_gene: TRBV6-1; abundance: NA; CDR3aa: CASSEAWGVGEKLFF; CDR3nt: TGTGCCAGCAGTGAAGCTTGGGGGGTAGGGGAAAAACTGTTTTTT
j_gene: TRBJ1-5; d_gene: NA; v_gene: TRBV19; abundance: NA; CDR3aa: CASSGGGLSNQPQHF; CDR3nt: TGTGCCAGTAGTGGCGGGGGGCTTAGCAATCAGCCCCAGCATTTT
j_gene: TRBJ2-7; d_gene: TRBD1; v_gene: TRBV6-5; abundance: NA; CDR3aa: CASSSWTGSYEQYF; CDR3nt: TGTGCCAGCAGTTCCTGGACAGGTTCCTACGAGCAGTACTTC